These 20 T cell receptor beta chains share one sample of origin, sequenced in a study of CD8 T cells in Susac syndrome. Random hexamers were used to reverse transcribe roughly 0.45 to 1 ug of RNA. Each CDR3 protein is one row after TCRdb ran MiXCR on the immunoSEQ multiplex PCR reads. The sample records approximately 300,000 distinct CDR3 sequences, almost 85% being singletons. The sequenced sample was CD8+ T cells from PBMCs. The receptors shown here come from a human donor with multiple sclerosis.

The chain employs TRBV9 and TRBJ2-7; TRBD1 aligns across 9 bases. V lost 3 bases, J lost 3 bases, and 4 bases stayed unmatched. Germline loops: CDR1 SGDLS, CDR2 YYNGEE. The CDR3 covers 14 residues. The chain's CDR3 is CASSGRQGGYEQYF. CDR3 nucleotides: TGTGCCAGCAGCGGCAGACAGGGGGGCTACGAGCAGTACTTC.

The genes are TRBV13 and TRBJ1-1; possible D gene TRBD1, 5 bases. Trimming shortened V by 0 bases and J by 1 base, and 15 bases separated the two germline ends. Germline V gene sequence: CDR1 PRHDT, CDR2 FYEKMQ (reference sequence). This CDR3 spans 17 amino acids. The CDR3 DNA reads as TGTGCCAGCAGCTTAGGCTTACCCGGGGGGGGGAACACTGAAGCTTTCTTT. Protein product: CASSLGLPGGGNTEAFF. Full variable domain (remainder filled in from reference TRBV13 and TRBJ1-1): AAGVIQSPRHLIKEKRETATLKCYPIPRHDTVYWYQQGPGQDPQFLISFYEKMQSDKGSIPDRFSAQQFSDYHSELNMSSLELGDSALYFCASSLGLPGGGNTEAFFGQGTRLTVV.

The chain uses TRBV20-1 and TRBJ2-7; no clear D gene. CDR1 is DFQATT, CDR2 SNEGSKA, per germline (reference sequence). V was cut by 2 bases and J by 4 bases, with 15 bases left in between. This CDR3 comprises 14 residues. The CDR3 DNA reads as TGCAGTGCTAGATTGGGCCAGGCGAATTACGAGCAGTACTTC. Translating gives CSARLGQANYEQYF.

J is TRBJ2-1 and V is TRBV13, with no clear D. The length of the CDR3 is 13 residues. Trimming removed 5 bases at V and 9 bases at J, with 14 bases between. Germline CDR1 PRHDT, CDR2 FYEKMQ (reference sequence). This CDR3 reads CASSPPSASEQFF. CDR3 coding DNA: TGTGCCAGCAGCCCCCCATCCGCGAGTGAGCAGTTCTTC.

The V gene is TRBV13, the J gene TRBJ1-1, with D unclear. V lost 4 bases and J lost 1, with 13 bases in between. The CDR3 has 15 residues. Germline V gene data show CDR1 as PRHDT and CDR2 as FYEKMQ (reference sequence). CDR3 protein: CASSSLGEGNTEAFF. The CDR3 nucleotides are TGTGCCAGCAGCTCCCTCGGGGAGGGGAACACTGAAGCTTTCTTT.

This clonotype has only one observation. This chain uses TRBV4-1 with TRBJ2-7, with a tentative D call TRBD1 (6 bases). Germline V gene data show CDR1 as MGHRA and CDR2 as YSYEKL. Trimming took 4 bases from V and 2 from J, leaving 12 bases between them. The length of the CDR3 is 14 residues. The CDR3 DNA reads TGCGCCAGCAGCCTCCGGGACAATCCCTACGAGCAGTACTTC. This gives the protein CASSLRDNPYEQYF.

The chain links TRBV7-6 to TRBJ2-7, with D possibly matching TRBD2 (6 bases). V was pared by 0 bases and J by 2 bases, with 11 bases between. CDR1 and CDR2 (germline): SGHVS, FNYEAQ. This CDR3 spans 15 amino acids. CDR3 nucleotide sequence: TGTGCCAGCAGCTTAGCTTCGACTAGGCCCTACGAGCAGTACTTC. As protein: CASSLASTRPYEQYF.

The chain carries TRBV10-2 and TRBJ2-3; 7 nucleotides align to TRBD1. Trimming at V came to 10 bases and at J to 3 bases, leaving 10 bases not matched to a gene. There are 14 residues in the CDR3. CDR1 and CDR2 from the germline V gene are WSHSY and SAAADI. The chain's CDR3 is CAIRVQGITDTQYF. CDR3 sequence (DNA): TGCGCCATCCGAGTACAGGGGATAACAGATACGCAGTATTTT.

CDR3 protein: CASSYGRGLDTQYF. The CDR3, as DNA: TGTGCCAGCAGTTACGGGCGGGGTCTGGATACGCAGTATTTT. The chain has TRBV6-5 and TRBJ2-3; perhaps TRBD2 as D (6 bases). CDR1 is MNHEY and CDR2 is SVGAGI in the germline V gene. With 2 bases removed from V and 6 bases from J, the gap between germline ends came to 12 bases. This CDR3 has 14 residues.

The gene calls are TRBV19 and TRBJ1-1; D call uncertain. In germline, CDR1 is LNHDA, CDR2 SQIVND (reference sequence). V gave up 3 bases and J gave up 3 bases, with 17 bases separating them. The CDR3 length is 16 residues. The CDR3 DNA sequence: TGTGCCAGTAGTATCGTCACAGCGGATGAGGACACTGAAGCTTTCTTT. It encodes CASSIVTADEDTEAFF.

The genes are TRBV11-2 and TRBJ1-2; the D gene is possibly TRBD1 (6 bases). The CDR3 spans 15 residues. V was shortened by 5 bases and J by 6 bases, with 19 bases between the two germline ends. Germline values: CDR1 SGHAT, CDR2 FQNNGV. CDR3 in amino acids: CASSPVNRGKDGYTF. CDR3 coding DNA: TGTGCCAGCAGCCCGGTTAATAGGGGGAAAGATGGCTACACCTTC.

V and J are TRBV27 and TRBJ2-1; TRBD2 aligns across 8 bases. V dropped 4 bases and J dropped 6; count of bases not matched to a gene: 14. Germline V gene lookup returns CDR1 MNHEY and CDR2 SMNVEV (reference sequence). CDR3 length equals 17 residues. The CDR3 protein is CASSSPLAGRGGNEQFF. CDR3 nucleotides: TGTGCCAGCAGTTCGCCTTTAGCGGGGAGGGGGGGCAATGAGCAGTTCTTC.

The chain employs TRBV11-2 and TRBJ1-5; D is undetermined. The CDR3 totals 13 residues. The germline V and J ends were trimmed by 5 bases and 14 bases, with 19 bases remaining between them. Looked up from germline, CDR1 is SGHAT and CDR2 is FQNNGV. CDR3 DNA sequence: TGTGCCAGCAGCCATAGCCCTTCCCGGGGAAAGCATTTT. As protein: CASSHSPSRGKHF.

V and J are TRBV5-4 and TRBJ2-3, with D perhaps TRBD2 (6 bases). Germline-derived CDR1 and CDR2 are SGHNT and YYREEE (reference sequence). V lost 3 bases and J 2 bases, leaving 10 bases between the germline ends. The CDR3 runs to 14 residues. CDR3 in DNA: TGTGCCAGCAGCTCCCCTAGCGCCACAGATACGCAGTATTTT. Translation: CASSSPSATDTQYF.

The table lists this clonotype with a few counts. This chain connects TRBV27 to TRBJ1-5; no clear D gene. CDR3 length equals 15 residues. Deletions cut 2 bases from V and 3 bases from J, with 11 bases between. CDR1 and CDR2 from the germline V gene are MNHEY and SMNVEV (reference sequence). Written as DNA, the CDR3 is TGTGCCAGCAGTTTAGGCAGTCTTCCCAATCAGCCCCAGCATTTT. The encoded protein is CASSLGSLPNQPQHF.

The chain employs TRBV2 and TRBJ1-5; a possible D gene is TRBD1 (5 bases). The V end lost 3 bases, the J end lost 0 bases, and 9 bases lay between the germline ends. Looked up from germline, CDR1 is SNHLY and CDR2 is FYNNEI. The CDR3 covers 15 residues. In DNA form, the CDR3 reads TGTGCCAGCAGTGATCAAGGACATAGCAATCAGCCCCAGCATTTT. Translated, it gives CASSDQGHSNQPQHF.

This clonotype was counted only a few times. This sequence joins TRBV3-1 and TRBJ2-7, with 9 bases lining up with TRBD1. Trimming cost V 4 bases and J 5 bases; bases outside gene matches: 6. CDR3 size: 14 residues. Germline CDR1 LGHDT, CDR2 YNNKEL (reference sequence). CDR3 DNA: TGTGCCAGCAGCCCGTGGGACAGGGCCCACGAGCAGTACTTC. It is translated as CASSPWDRAHEQYF.

A few counts support this clonotype. This chain connects TRBV28 to TRBJ2-7, with D maybe TRBD1 (5 bases). The CDR3 is 14 amino acids. The germline V gene encodes CDR1 MDHEN and CDR2 SYDVKM. V was cut by 8 bases and J by 0 bases, with 14 bases left in between. The CDR3 is CASSTGSISYEQYF. The DNA for the CDR3 is TGTGCCAGCTCTACAGGTTCGATCTCCTACGAGCAGTACTTC. Full variable domain (remainder filled in from reference TRBV28 and TRBJ2-7): DVKVTQSSRYLVKRTGEKVFLECVQDMDHENMFWYRQDPGLGLRLIYFSYDVKMKEKGDIPEGYSVSREKKERFSLILESASTNQTSMYLCASSTGSISYEQYFGPGTRLTVT.

The chain links TRBV2 to TRBJ2-5; D gene unclear. The CDR3 consists of 14 residues. CDR1 and CDR2 (germline): SNHLY, FYNNEI. The V and J ends lost 3 bases and 0 bases respectively, with 8 bases between them. For the CDR3, the DNA is TGTGCCAGCAGTGACCCCGCGTACCAAGAGACCCAGTACTTC. It yields the protein CASSDPAYQETQYF. The full variable domain, completed using reference TRBV2 and TRBJ2-5, is EPEVTQTPSHQVTQMGQEVILRCVPISNHLYFYWYRQILGQKVEFLVSFYNNEISEKSEIFDDQFSVERPDGSNFTLKIRSTKLEDSAMYFCASSDPAYQETQYFGPGTRLLVL.

The chain has TRBV29-1 and TRBJ2-7; possibly TRBD2 for D (6 bases). Trimming pared 4 bases from V and 3 bases from J, leaving 22 bases between. Germline V gene sequence: CDR1 SQVTM, CDR2 ANQGSEA. This CDR3 is built from 16 residues. CDR3 in amino acids: CSVVLGSGQASYEQYF. The CDR3 region has the DNA TGCAGCGTTGTTTTGGGCAGCGGGCAAGCAAGCTACGAGCAGTACTTC.